Listed below are T cell receptor beta chains from one sample, sequenced in a study of CD8 T cells in ankylosing spondylitis. From the 5' RACE reads, TCRdb called clonotypes with MiXCR, one entry per CDR3 protein. This sample yields under 550,000 distinct CDR3 sequences, of which 25% to 30% are seen a single time; 0.89% belongs to the top ten. Material: blood, either unsorted or a sorted T cell fraction (not recorded which). The receptors here all came from a male donor with ankylosing spondylitis. The CDR3 runs from the conserved cysteine through the conserved F or W. The order of the fields is V gene, J gene, clone size, D gene, CDR3 protein, CDR3 DNA. A D gene is named only where the DNA matches it firmly. Size tells how often a clone was seen (once, few, many) or the class of an expanded clone, and some rows leave it out.

TRBV5-1	TRBJ2-1	few	-	CASSSDAATNEQFF	TGCGCCAGCAGCTCGGACGCCGCGACCAATGAGCAGTTCTTC
TRBV6-6	TRBJ2-1	few	-	CASSPWSYEQFF	TGTGCCAGCAGCCCATGGTCGTATGAGCAGTTCTTC
TRBV4-2	TRBJ1-4	-	-	CASSQNQGEKLFF	TGTGCCAGCAGCCAAAACCAGGGTGAAAAACTGTTTTTT
TRBV6-1	TRBJ1-1	-	-	CASSGGFGRTNTEAFF	TGTGCCAGCAGTGGAGGTTTTGGACGGACAAACACTGAAGCTTTCTTT
TRBV2	TRBJ1-6	-	-	CASRGSGSPLHF	TGTGCCAGCAGAGGAAGCGGTTCACCCCTCCACTTT
TRBV24-1	TRBJ2-1	few	-	CATSDTGRGPLSKQFF	TGTGCCACCAGTGATACCGGCCGAGGACCCTTAAGTAAGCAGTTCTTC
TRBV10-1	TRBJ2-1	-	TRBD2	CATSSSGRNEQFF	TGCGCCACCTCGTCTAGCGGGCGCAATGAGCAGTTCTTC
TRBV30	TRBJ2-5	-	-	CAWSVTGETQYF	TGTGCCTGGAGTGTAACCGGGGAGACCCAGTACTTC
TRBV3-1	TRBJ2-7	few	-	CASSQDLQAISYEQYF	TGTGCCAGCAGCCAAGATCTCCAGGCTATCTCCTACGAGCAGTACTTC
TRBV12-5	TRBJ2-5	few	TRBD2	CASGSSGTETQYF	TGTGCTAGTGGTTCTAGCGGTACGGAGACCCAGTACTTC
TRBV9	TRBJ2-7	-	-	CASSVVADSEQYF	TGTGCCAGCAGCGTAGTTGCGGACAGCGAGCAGTACTTC
TRBV29-1	TRBJ1-4	-	TRBD1	CSVGTGDNEKLFF	TGCAGCGTGGGGACAGGCGATAATGAAAAACTGTTTTTT
TRBV19	TRBJ2-1	few	-	CASSIAVGGGYEQFF	TGTGCCAGTAGTATAGCAGTGGGAGGAGGGTATGAGCAGTTCTTC
TRBV7-9	TRBJ1-2	few	-	CASTAFAGYGYTF	TGTGCCAGCACCGCTTTCGCGGGGTATGGCTACACCTTC
TRBV27	TRBJ1-3	few	TRBD1	CASGTGAGNTIYF	TGTGCCAGCGGAACAGGGGCTGGAAACACCATATATTTT
TRBV7-8	TRBJ1-3	-	-	CASTPAGPRNTIYF	TGTGCCAGCACCCCAGCGGGCCCGAGAAACACCATATATTTT
TRBV20-1	TRBJ2-3	once	-	CSAPPHGGQGTDTQYF	TGCAGTGCCCCTCCGCACGGGGGGCAAGGCACAGATACGCAGTATTTT
TRBV29-1	TRBJ1-1	-	-	CSAHAFGGRTEAFF	TGCAGCGCCCACGCGTTCGGGGGGAGGACTGAAGCTTTCTTT
TRBV20-1	TRBJ1-6	-	-	CSAEGDWGSPLHF	TGCAGTGCCGAGGGGGATTGGGGTTCACCCCTCCACTTT
TRBV7-8	TRBJ2-6	-	-	CASSFQPRGANVLTF	TGTGCCAGCAGCTTCCAGCCCCGGGGGGCCAACGTCCTGACTTTC
TRBV11-3	TRBJ2-2	few	-	CASTPWNTGELFF	TGTGCCAGCACCCCCTGGAACACCGGGGAGCTGTTTTTT
TRBV20-1	TRBJ2-3	few	TRBD2	CSARAGGPFRSTDTQYF	TGCAGTGCTAGGGCGGGAGGACCCTTTCGGAGCACAGATACGCAGTATTTT
TRBV29-1	TRBJ1-1	-	TRBD1	CSVDRSRGVNTEAFF	TGCAGCGTTGATAGGAGCAGGGGGGTGAACACTGAAGCTTTCTTT
TRBV10-2	TRBJ2-5	-	-	CASSENLGQGETQYF	TGCGCCAGCAGTGAGAATTTGGGTCAGGGAGAGACCCAGTACTTC
TRBV24-1	TRBJ2-1	few	TRBD1	CATSDRTGAYNEQFF	TGTGCCACCAGTGATAGGACAGGAGCATACAATGAGCAGTTCTTC
TRBV7-9	TRBJ2-1	-	TRBD2	CASSLSLAGRYTEQFF	TGTGCCAGCAGCTTATCCCTAGCGGGACGATATACTGAGCAGTTCTTC
TRBV28	TRBJ1-4	-	-	CASSLAAGVTNEKLFF	TGTGCCAGCAGTTTAGCGGCGGGGGTAACTAATGAAAAACTGTTTTTT
TRBV29-1	TRBJ1-1	-	-	CSVAQGRRTEAFF	TGCAGCGTGGCCCAGGGTCGGAGGACTGAAGCTTTCTTT
TRBV28	TRBJ2-3	-	-	CASSSQASTDTQYF	TGTGCCAGCAGTTCCCAGGCTAGCACAGATACGCAGTATTTT
TRBV20-1	TRBJ1-4	-	-	CSARETLGEKLFF	TGCAGTGCTAGGGAGACATTAGGTGAAAAACTGTTTTTT
TRBV20-1	TRBJ1-1	few	-	CSARDRTNTEAFF	TGCAGTGCTAGAGACAGGACGAACACTGAAGCTTTCTTT
TRBV29-1	TRBJ2-5	-	TRBD1	CSVEVGSQGAGETQYF	TGCAGCGTTGAAGTCGGTTCACAGGGGGCGGGAGAGACCCAGTACTTC
TRBV10-3	TRBJ2-3	-	TRBD2	CAISGTSGSTDTQYF	TGTGCCATCAGTGGGACTAGCGGTAGCACAGATACGCAGTATTTT
TRBV28	TRBJ1-1	few	TRBD1	CASSFQGQAGTEAFF	TGTGCCAGCAGTTTCCAGGGACAGGCGGGAACTGAAGCTTTCTTT
TRBV9	TRBJ2-2	few	TRBD2	CASSVLAGGFGELFF	TGTGCCAGCAGCGTCCTAGCGGGAGGCTTCGGGGAGCTGTTTTTT
TRBV20-1	TRBJ2-3	-	TRBD2	CSARDLGTSGSTDTQYF	TGCAGTGCTAGAGACCTAGGGACTAGCGGAAGCACAGATACGCAGTATTTT
TRBV27	TRBJ2-7	-	TRBD1	CASSPDRQGRSEQYF	TGTGCCAGCAGTCCCGACCGACAGGGTAGGAGCGAGCAGTACTTC
TRBV5-1	TRBJ1-4	few	-	CASSPGGGIREKLFF	TGCGCCAGCAGCCCCGGAGGAGGGATTAGGGAAAAACTGTTTTTT
TRBV7-9	TRBJ2-1	-	-	CASSSWREGEQFF	TGTGCCAGCAGCTCCTGGCGCGAGGGAGAGCAGTTCTTC
TRBV3-1	TRBJ2-5	-	-	CASSPPWGETQYF	TGTGCCAGCAGCCCCCCCTGGGGGGAGACCCAGTACTTC
TRBV7-2	TRBJ2-3	-	-	CASSLVATGSTDTQYF	TGTGCCAGCAGCTTAGTCGCGACGGGAAGCACAGATACGCAGTATTTT
TRBV29-1	TRBJ2-2	many	-	CSTTLNGGSDTGELFF	TGCAGCACAACGTTGAATGGTGGTAGCGACACCGGGGAGCTGTTTTTT
TRBV29-1	TRBJ2-1	few	-	CSVLTYNEQFF	TGCAGCGTTCTTACCTACAATGAGCAGTTCTTC
TRBV7-9	TRBJ2-1	-	-	CAIGYEQFF	TGTGCCATAGGGTATGAGCAGTTCTTC
TRBV18	TRBJ2-1	-	-	CASSPRVTDGDNEQFF	TGTGCCAGCTCACCAAGGGTTACAGACGGGGACAATGAGCAGTTCTTC
TRBV6-1	TRBJ1-4	-	-	CASRGSATNEKLFF	TGTGCCAGCAGAGGAAGTGCAACTAATGAAAAACTGTTTTTT
TRBV6-2/TRBV6-3	TRBJ1-1	-	-	CASSHKGTEAFF	TGTGCCAGCAGTCACAAGGGCACTGAAGCTTTCTTT
TRBV4-2	TRBJ1-2	few	-	CASSQDIGSGYTF	TGTGCCAGCAGCCAAGATATCGGTAGTGGCTACACCTTC
TRBV12-3/TRBV12-4	TRBJ1-6	-	-	CASGETRGKGSYNSPLHF	TGTGCCAGCGGCGAGACAAGGGGAAAGGGATCCTATAATTCACCCCTCCACTTT
TRBV20-1	TRBJ2-1	few	-	CSARTNLGNEQFF	TGCAGTGCAAGGACCAATTTGGGCAATGAGCAGTTCTTC
TRBV20-1	TRBJ1-2	-	-	CSALRPESWGYTF	TGCAGTGCCTTACGGCCAGAGTCGTGGGGCTACACCTTC
TRBV20-1	TRBJ1-5	-	TRBD1	CSAMTGFRNNQPQHF	TGCAGTGCTATGACAGGGTTTAGGAACAATCAGCCCCAGCATTTT